One sample yielded the 16 T cell receptor beta chains listed below, sequenced in a study of early T cells in non-severe SARS-CoV-2 infection (dated by TCRdb to the early 2020s). The library came from 5' RACE. This sample was sequenced with a NextSeq 500. The public reads were quality trimmed at Q25 with fastp and then assembled into clones with MiXCR by TCRdb, keeping productive beta chains. Duplicate CDR3 protein sequences are folded into a single record with the most common DNA and genes. The sample table contains roughly 58,000 distinct CDR3 sequences; only one count was recorded for roughly 11% of them. The ten top clones hold about a tenth of the sample. Sequences were obtained from whole blood. These receptors were collected from an adult who was a healthcare worker with PCR-confirmed SARS-CoV-2 infection or an uninfected control (not recorded which).

V usage is TRBV7-9 and J usage is TRBJ1-2; 7 bases are a match to TRBD1. Germline CDR1 SEHNR, CDR2 FQNEAQ (reference sequence). Unmatched junction bases numbered 2, after V lost 4 bases and J lost 0 bases. The CDR3 consists of 14 residues. Here the CDR3 DNA reads TGTGCCAGCAGCTCCACAGGGGCTAACTATGGCTACACCTTC. Protein sequence: CASSSTGANYGYTF.

This clonotype was detected many times. The CDR3 protein is CAISDTMGQETQYF. CDR3 sequence (DNA): TGTGCCATCAGTGATACCATGGGCCAAGAGACCCAGTACTTC. The chain employs TRBV10-3 and TRBJ2-5; D gene unclear. Per the germline V gene, CDR1 is ENHRY and CDR2 is SYGVKD. The CDR3 sequence is 14 residues long. The V end lost 3 bases, the J end lost 1 base, and 9 bases lay between the germline ends.

The chain couples TRBV20-1 to TRBJ2-7; D call uncertain. The CDR3 is 14 residues long. The ends were cut back, 0 bases at V and 3 bases at J, with 12 bases in the middle. CDR1 DFQATT and CDR2 SNEGSKA come from the germline V gene (reference sequence). In DNA, the CDR3 is TGCAGTGCTAGAGATCGGACGGATAACTACGAGCAGTACTTC. This gives the protein CSARDRTDNYEQYF.

This sequence joins TRBV4-1 and TRBJ2-1; 12 nucleotides line up with TRBD2. The V gene's germline CDR1 is MGHRA and CDR2 YSYEKL. CDR3 length equals 13 residues. J lost 8 bases, V lost 6 bases, and 2 bases had no gene match. In nucleotides, the CDR3 is TGCGCCAGCAGAGGACTAGCGGGATATGAGCAGTTCTTC. Encoded protein: CASRGLAGYEQFF.

V and J are TRBV11-2 and TRBJ2-1; 8 bases align to TRBD1. With 5 bases clipped from V and 7 bases from J, the junction kept 7 bases outside the gene matches. Germline V gene lookup returns CDR1 SGHAT and CDR2 FQNNGV. The CDR3 has 14 amino acids. CDR3 in amino acids: CASSPRQGANEQFF. As DNA, the CDR3 is TGTGCCAGCAGCCCCCGGCAGGGGGCAAATGAGCAGTTCTTC. The full variable domain, rest sourced from reference TRBV11-2 and TRBJ2-1, is EAGVAQSPRYKIIEKRQSVAFWCNPISGHATLYWYQQILGQGPKLLIQFQNNGVVDDSQLPKDRFSAERLKGVDSTLKIQPAKLEDSAVYLCASSPRQGANEQFFGPGTRLTVL.

This rearrangement joins TRBV9 to TRBJ1-1; D call uncertain. V was trimmed by 1 base and J by 0 bases, leaving 7 bases between them. Germline assignment: CDR1 SGDLS and CDR2 YYNGEE. The CDR3 has 14 residues. CDR3 residues: CASSVSAMNTEAFF. DNA for the CDR3: TGTGCCAGCAGCGTATCCGCTATGAACACTGAAGCTTTCTTT. The full variable domain, completed using reference TRBV9 and TRBJ1-1, is DSGVTQTPKHLITATGQRVTLRCSPRSGDLSVYWYQQSLDQGLQFLIQYYNGEERAKGNILERFSAQQFPDLHSELNLSSLELGDSALYFCASSVSAMNTEAFFGQGTRLTVV.

This clonotype was counted once. This chain connects TRBV10-3 to TRBJ2-7; tentatively, D is TRBD1 (7 bases). V was clipped by 4 bases and J by 3 bases, with 16 bases between them. The germline V gene has CDR1 ENHRY and CDR2 SYGVKD. The CDR3 has 15 residues. The CDR3 sequence: CAISGGTDILYEQYF. In nucleotides, the CDR3 is TGTGCCATCAGTGGCGGGACAGATATCCTCTACGAGCAGTACTTC.

The J gene is TRBJ1-5, the V gene TRBV2; TRBD1 matches at 10 bases. The CDR3 loop spans 15 amino acids. V shed 1 base and J 6 bases; nucleotides not matched to a gene: 3. Germline lookup yields CDR1 SNHLY and CDR2 FYNNEI. CDR3 in amino acids: CASSEGQGARQPQHF. The CDR3 nucleotides read TGTGCCAGCAGTGAAGGACAGGGGGCTCGTCAGCCCCAGCATTTT.

This clonotype was observed at least ten times. The V call is TRBV7-9, the J call TRBJ1-6; no reliable D call. Deletions cut 3 bases from V and 5 bases from J, with 11 bases between. Germline V gene lookup returns CDR1 SEHNR and CDR2 FQNEAQ (reference sequence). The length of the CDR3 is 15 residues. The CDR3 nucleotides are TGTGCCAGCAGCTTGGCAGAAACTAATAATTCACCCCTCCACTTT. Translating it yields CASSLAETNNSPLHF.

This rearrangement joins TRBV29-1 to TRBJ1-1; 7 bases map to TRBD1. Germline V gene lookup returns CDR1 SQVTM and CDR2 ANQGSEA. The CDR3 is 13 residues long. The junction had 7 bases not matched to a gene; V was cut back by 4 bases and J by 5 bases. The CDR3 DNA reads as TGCAGCGTTGCACAGGGGAGAGGGACTGAAGCTTTCTTT. It translates to CSVAQGRGTEAFF.

The chain has TRBV19 and TRBJ2-1, with a tentative D call TRBD2 (6 bases). The CDR3 length is 14 residues. Germline assignment: CDR1 LNHDA and CDR2 SQIVND (reference sequence). Trimming pared 9 bases from V and 0 bases from J, leaving 12 bases between. CDR3 DNA sequence: TGTGCCAGCGGGAGAGGCGACTCCTACAATGAGCAGTTCTTC. Translation: CASGRGDSYNEQFF.

This clonotype was seen only a few times. CDR3 sequence (DNA): TGTGCCAGCTCCCTTACACAGGGGAGCTACGAGCAGTACTTC. Its protein is CASSLTQGSYEQYF. The chain links TRBV6-5 to TRBJ2-7, with 7 bases that match TRBD1. CDR3 length: 14 residues. The V gene end was trimmed by 8 bases and the J gene end by 3 bases; junction bases not matched to a gene: 10. Looked up from germline, CDR1 is MNHEY and CDR2 is SVGAGI.

This clonotype occurred many times. The rearrangement links TRBV29-1 to TRBJ2-5; D remains unclear. The CDR3 consists of 10 residues. Germline V CDR1 and CDR2: SQVTM, ANQGSEA. V shed 3 bases and J shed 5 bases, with 4 bases lying between them. The CDR3, as DNA: TGCAGCGTTGATAAGGAGACCCAGTACTTC. Translating gives CSVDKETQYF.

The chain has TRBV4-2 and TRBJ1-4; 7 bases match TRBD1. Unmatched junction bases numbered 4, after V lost 5 bases and J lost 1 base. There are 15 residues in the CDR3. In germline, CDR1 is LGHNA, CDR2 YNFKEQ. CDR3 sequence: CASSNQGVTNEKLFF. CDR3 DNA sequence: TGTGCCAGCAGCAACCAGGGGGTAACTAATGAAAAACTGTTTTTT.

The chain is built from TRBV28 and TRBJ2-5, with TRBD1 identical over 9 bases. Germline assignment: CDR1 MDHEN and CDR2 SYDVKM. This CDR3 contains 15 residues. Unmatched junction bases numbered 9, after V lost 8 bases and J lost 2 bases. CDR3 nucleotide sequence: TGTGCCAGCCTGTCCACGGGACAGGGACAAGAGACCCAGTACTTC. It codes for CASLSTGQGQETQYF.

V gene TRBV6-6 combines with J gene TRBJ1-6, with TRBD1 identical over 7 bases. Germline loops: CDR1 MNHNY, CDR2 SVGAGI (reference sequence). After removal of 2 bases from V and 0 bases from J, the junction contained 16 bases not matched to a gene. The CDR3 totals 21 residues. CDR3 sequence (DNA): TGTGCCAGCAGTTACACCCTGACCGGGACAGTTGACAGCTCCTATAATTCACCCCTCCACTTT. It yields the protein CASSYTLTGTVDSSYNSPLHF.